Presented here are 14 T cell receptor beta chains from one specimen sequenced in a study of blood T cell repertoires in COVID-19. Libraries were prepared by immunoSEQ multiplex PCR; TCRdb keeps only in-frame clonotypes and omits some of them. The sample gives over 85,000 clones, about 85% of which show up once; less than 2.5% is in the top ten. The material sequenced was peripheral blood. These TCRs come from a woman in her seventies with acute or convalescent COVID-19.

This chain uses TRBV5-8 with TRBJ2-1; tentative D call: TRBD1 (6 bases). The CDR3 has 15 amino acids. Trimming took off 3 bases at V and 2 bases at J, with 12 bases between the two ends. Looked up from germline, CDR1 is SGHTS and CDR2 is YDEGEE. CDR3 sequence reads: CASSYRQETYNEQFF. The CDR3, as DNA: TGTGCCAGCAGCTACCGACAGGAGACCTACAATGAGCAGTTCTTC. The variable domain in full, completed from reference TRBV5-8 and TRBJ2-1, reads EAGVTQSPTHLIKTRGQQATLRCSPISGHTSVYWYQQALGLGLQFLLWYDEGEERNRGNFPPRFSGRQFPNYSSELNVNALELEDSALYLCASSYRQETYNEQFFGPGTRLTVL.

The chain carries TRBV3-1 (or the pseudogene TRBV3-2) and TRBJ1-2; no clear D. The CDR3 contains 14 residues. The V end was cut by 1 base, the J end by 4 bases, with 10 bases between. CDR1 and CDR2 from the germline V gene are LGHDT and YNNKEL (reference sequence). The CDR3 reads CASSQVTPSYGYTF. In DNA form, the CDR3 reads TGTGCCAGCAGCCAAGTCACGCCTAGCTATGGCTACACCTTC.

V gene TRBV6-5 combines with J gene TRBJ2-7; D unresolved. The CDR3 covers 13 residues. The V and J ends lost 0 bases and 4 bases respectively, with 7 bases between them. The germline CDR1 and CDR2 sequences are MNHEY and SVGAGI. In nucleotides, the CDR3 is TGTGCCAGCAGTTACTCGCTACTTTACGAGCAGTACTTC. This sequence encodes CASSYSLLYEQYF.

V is TRBV30 and J is TRBJ1-5; 8 nucleotides line up with TRBD1. The trim removed 4 bases at V and 6 bases at J, leaving 8 bases unmatched. The V gene's germline CDR1 is GTSNPN and CDR2 SVGIG (reference sequence). This CDR3 has 14 amino acids. The CDR3 here is CAWNTQGAGQPQHF. CDR3 bases: TGTGCCTGGAATACCCAGGGGGCAGGTCAGCCCCAGCATTTT. Together with reference TRBV30 and TRBJ1-5, the CDR3 gives the full variable domain: SQTIHQWPATLVQPVGSPLSLECTVEGTSNPNLYWYRQAAGRGLQLLFYSVGIGQISSEVPQNLSASRPQDRQFILSSKKLLLSDSGFYLCAWNTQGAGQPQHFGDGTRLSIL.

This chain connects TRBV5-1 to TRBJ1-4; 7 bases match TRBD1. The CDR3 totals 14 residues. With 0 bases clipped from V and 7 bases from J, the junction kept 3 bases outside the gene matches. CDR1 and CDR2 from the germline V gene are SGHRS and YFSETQ. The CDR3 loop is CASSLGGTVEKLFF. The CDR3 region has the DNA TGCGCCAGCAGCTTGGGAGGGACAGTTGAAAAACTGTTTTTT.

This clone was seen once. This chain uses TRBV7-2 with TRBJ2-2; D is undetermined. The ends were cut back, 3 bases at V and 5 bases at J, with 13 bases in the middle. The CDR3 is made up of 15 amino acids. CDR1 and CDR2 from the germline V gene are SGHTA and FQGNSA. The CDR3 reads CASSLATGWTGELFF. CDR3 sequence (DNA): TGTGCCAGCAGCTTGGCGACTGGCTGGACCGGGGAGCTGTTTTTT.

This chain connects TRBV28 to TRBJ1-4; 9 bases agree with TRBD1. V was pared by 5 bases and J by 6 bases, with 4 bases of the junction left unmatched. Looked up from germline, CDR1 is MDHEN and CDR2 is SYDVKM. The CDR3 sequence is 14 residues long. For the CDR3, the DNA is TGTGCCAGCAGTCCTGGGACAGGGTATGAAAAACTGTTTTTT. Its protein product is CASSPGTGYEKLFF.

The chain carries TRBV19 and TRBJ2-2, with 11 positions matching TRBD2. Germline CDR1 is LNHDA and CDR2 is SQIVND (reference sequence). Unmatched junction bases numbered 8, after V lost 4 bases and J lost 4 bases. The CDR3 is 17 amino acids. CDR3 in amino acids: CASSSPGLAEITGELFF. Written as DNA, the CDR3 is TGTGCCAGTAGTAGCCCGGGACTAGCGGAGATCACCGGGGAGCTGTTTTTT.

This rearrangement joins TRBV7-2 to TRBJ2-7, with D uncertain. The CDR3 has 13 residues. The ends were cut back, 1 base at V and 7 bases at J, with 11 bases in the middle. Germline CDR1 SGHTA, CDR2 FQGNSA. This chain's CDR3 is CASSLGYGGEQYF. In DNA form, the CDR3 reads TGTGCCAGCAGCTTAGGGTACGGCGGTGAGCAGTACTTC.

Notes on this clone: Other nucleotide sequences in the sample specify the same CDR3. CDR3 protein: CASSITGGNQPQHF. The CDR3 DNA sequence: TGTGCCAGTAGTATAACAGGGGGCAATCAGCCCCAGCATTTT. The gene calls are TRBV19 and TRBJ1-5, with TRBD1 matching 7 bases. The CDR3 covers 14 residues. V shed 2 bases, J shed 2 bases, and the junction held 0 bases outside the gene matches. CDR1 is LNHDA, CDR2 SQIVND, per germline (reference sequence).

The J gene is TRBJ2-7, the V gene TRBV11-3, with D tentatively TRBD1 (5 bases). Trimming cost V 5 bases and J 0 bases, with 17 bases left between them. The germline V gene has CDR1 SGHNT and CDR2 YENEEA. The CDR3 is 16 amino acids. In DNA form, the CDR3 reads TGTGCCAGCAGCACCACTACGACAGCTAGCTCCTACGAGCAGTACTTC. Translation: CASSTTTTASSYEQYF.

This chain uses TRBV12-5 with TRBJ1-5; D ambiguous. Per the germline V gene, CDR1 is LGHNT and CDR2 is FRNRAP. The CDR3 is made up of 14 amino acids. The V end was cut by 5 bases, the J end by 0 bases, with 8 bases between. The CDR3, as DNA: TGTGCTAGTGGTCCCATAGATAGCAATCAGCCCCAGCATTTT. Translation gives CASGPIDSNQPQHF.

The chain links TRBV28 to TRBJ1-2; a weak D match, TRBD1 (6 bases). The CDR3 loop spans 15 amino acids. Trimming shortened V by 6 bases and J by 1 base, and 15 bases separated the two germline ends. Germline assignment: CDR1 MDHEN and CDR2 SYDVKM. CDR3 nucleotides: TGTGCCAGCAGCCCTGGACAGATTCTTAACTATGGCTACACCTTC. Encoded protein: CASSPGQILNYGYTF.

The V and J genes are TRBV20-1 and TRBJ1-1; TRBD1 is a possible D gene (6 bases). Deletions cut 3 bases from V and 1 base from J, with 12 bases between. This CDR3 has 14 residues. Germline V CDR1 and CDR2: DFQATT, SNEGSKA (reference sequence). The CDR3, as DNA: TGCAGTGCTAGTGTGTCAGGGGCGAACACTGAAGCTTTCTTT. Encoded protein: CSASVSGANTEAFF.